These 12 T cell receptor beta chains originate from one sample sequenced in a study of cytomegalovirus exposure and HLA in healthy donors. The study ran its PCR with 60 Vbeta and 13 Jbeta primers. The repertoire was sequenced with immunoSEQ multiplex PCR; TCRdb's copy has only in-frame clones and lacks some. The sample consists of approximately 190,000 clones, 87% of them appearing once. Material: PBMCs. All receptors come from a man aged 25 to 45 in good health and CMV-seronegative.

This sequence joins TRBV7-8 and TRBJ2-7, with a weak D call TRBD1 (5 bases). Per the germline V gene, CDR1 is SGHVS and CDR2 is FQNEAQ. CDR3 length: 14 amino acids. V was pared by 1 base and J by 6 bases, with 13 bases between. In DNA form, the CDR3 reads TGTGCCAGCAGCTTAGGCCCAGGGTTGTTCGAGCAGTACTTC. Amino acid sequence: CASSLGPGLFEQYF.

J is TRBJ2-7 and V is TRBV19; a possible D gene is TRBD1 (5 bases). The CDR3 spans 15 residues. V was pared by 5 bases and J by 4 bases, with 18 bases between. Germline lookup yields CDR1 LNHDA and CDR2 SQIVND (reference sequence). The CDR3 protein is CASSAGHWGMYEQYF. DNA for the CDR3: TGTGCCAGTAGTGCAGGACACTGGGGTATGTACGAGCAGTACTTC.

The rearrangement joins TRBV5-6 to TRBJ1-6; D unclear. The CDR3 runs to 14 residues. The germline gives CDR1 SGHDT, CDR2 YYEEEE. V shed 1 base and J shed 9 bases, with 11 bases lying between them. The CDR3 spells CASSLFIGFSPLHF. In DNA, the CDR3 is TGTGCCAGCAGCTTGTTTATCGGTTTTTCACCCCTCCACTTT.

This clone was counted a single time. The chain combines TRBV7-2 with TRBJ2-7, with 12 bases fitting TRBD2. Germline V gene data show CDR1 as SGHTA and CDR2 as FQGNSA. Unmatched junction bases numbered 5, after V lost 2 bases and J lost 6 bases. The CDR3 contains 15 residues. In nucleotides, the CDR3 is TGTGCCAGCAGCTTATCTAGCGGGAGGGCCCGCGAGCAGTACTTC. Protein: CASSLSSGRAREQYF.

The chain uses TRBV27 and TRBJ1-2; D gene ambiguous. Germline V gene lookup returns CDR1 MNHEY and CDR2 SMNVEV (reference sequence). CDR3 length equals 13 residues. The germline V and J ends were trimmed by 3 bases and 4 bases, with 9 bases remaining between them. CDR3 region: CASSFGRTYGYTF. The CDR3 DNA is TGTGCCAGCAGTTTTGGGAGGACCTATGGCTACACCTTC.

The chain links TRBV15 to TRBJ2-2; 7 bases align to TRBD2. The trim removed 7 bases at V and 5 bases at J, leaving 4 bases unmatched. The CDR3 spans 13 residues. Germline assignment: CDR1 LNHNV and CDR2 YYDKDF (reference sequence). CDR3 sequence reads: CATTLGGTGELFF. The CDR3 DNA reads TGTGCCACCACACTCGGGGGGACCGGGGAGCTGTTTTTT.

The chain employs TRBV6-5 and TRBJ2-3; TRBD2 agrees at 10 bases. Germline V gene lookup returns CDR1 MNHEY and CDR2 SVGAGI. This CDR3 is 16 amino acids long. Trimming cost V 3 bases and J 4 bases; bases outside gene matches: 7. CDR3 DNA: TGTGCCAGCAGTTATCTAGGAGCGGGAGGGGCAGATACGCAGTATTTT. This sequence encodes CASSYLGAGGADTQYF.

This clone was recorded a few times. The CDR3 coding sequence is TGTGCCAGCAGCCCTCCCGCAGGTTCGGGGGCCCAGCATTTT. Protein sequence: CASSPPAGSGAQHF. This sequence joins TRBV28 and TRBJ1-5; D might be TRBD1 (5 bases). Trimming pared 6 bases from V and 11 bases from J, leaving 20 bases between. Germline V gives CDR1 MDHEN, CDR2 SYDVKM. This CDR3 spans 14 amino acids.

The V call is TRBV7-9, the J call TRBJ2-3; TRBD2 agrees at 12 bases. V was pared by 5 bases and J by 3 bases, with 6 bases of the junction left unmatched. This CDR3 is 16 amino acids long. Germline loops: CDR1 SEHNR, CDR2 FQNEAQ (reference sequence). In nucleotides, the CDR3 is TGTGCCAGCAGCCCCAGGACTAGCGGGGTAACAGATACGCAGTATTTT. Amino acid sequence: CASSPRTSGVTDTQYF.

The chain recombines TRBV6-5 with TRBJ1-6; D not resolved. The CDR3 covers 13 residues. V lost 7 bases to trimming and J lost 0 bases, with 4 bases between them. Germline values: CDR1 MNHEY, CDR2 SVGAGI. CDR3 sequence reads: CASKSSYNSPLHF. DNA of the CDR3: TGTGCCAGCAAGAGCTCCTATAATTCACCCCTCCACTTT.

This chain joins TRBV7-2 and TRBJ2-2; 7 bases are a match to TRBD1. J lost 0 bases, V lost 4 bases, and 5 bases had no gene match. CDR3 length: 16 residues. From germline, CDR1 is SGHTA and CDR2 FQGNSA. Written as DNA, the CDR3 is TGTGCCAGCAGCTCCCGACAGGGAGCGAACACCGGGGAGCTGTTTTTT. Translated: CASSSRQGANTGELFF.

The chain joins TRBV6-5 to TRBJ1-2; TRBD1 aligns across 8 bases. Trimming cost V 6 bases and J 5 bases; bases outside gene matches: 8. The CDR3 covers 14 residues. In germline, CDR1 is MNHEY, CDR2 SVGAGI. CDR3 in amino acids: CASSRDRGGYGYTF. The CDR3 DNA is TGTGCCAGCAGCCGAGACAGGGGCGGATATGGCTACACCTTC.